This T cell receptor (beta chain) was recorded in a study of blood T cells in healthy people across ages (dated by TCRdb to about 2015). Background on the whole study: In model experiments, template switching captured about one uniquely barcoded TCR beta cDNA molecule for every two T cells. Two additional independent replicas of 1 million unique cDNA reads from the same blood draw were analyzed for two donors (one aged 18 to 29 and one aged 80 or older). Donors were grouped into four age groups: young (average roughly 15 years), middle-aged (39), aged (around 60) and long-lived (82). To avoid experimental bias, donors of different ages were randomly spread across the sequencing lanes. To track age-related changes in TCR beta repertoire diversity, the study relied on deep sequencing normalized with unique cDNA molecular identifiers.

V loses 3 bases of germline sequence and J loses 5 bases, and the interval between the two ends is 14 bases. Taken from cysteine to phenylalanine, the CDR3 has 15 residues. The retained sequence is limited to the CDR3, 45 bases, with the frame set at the first base. From a lookup of the germline V gene, CDR1 and CDR2 are KGHSH and LQKENI. Receptor amplification or capture employed 5' RACE. Sequencing instrument: Illumina HiSeq 2500. A second PCR of roughly 6 to 12 cycles was run with a J-beta primer mix and a sample-barcoded 5' primer. A template-switch 5' adaptor carrying 12 random nucleotides introduced a unique molecular identifier onto each TCR beta cDNA molecule. Each sample yielded at least 2.5 million CDR3-containing paired-end reads. The Mint cDNA synthesis kit, primed by a TRBC-specific oligonucleotide, was used to synthesize first-strand cDNA from all RNA. Following uracil-DNA glycosylase treatment, a first 18-cycle PCR with universal primers M1SS and BC2_uni_R was performed on all cDNA. The authors' analysis ran thus. For normalization, 1 million high-quality reads, each with a distinct molecular identifier, were randomly selected from each sample. Reads with shared molecular identifiers were discarded instead of being binned into consensus sequences. CDR3 identification, clonotype clustering and error correction used MiTCR with a Q25 quality threshold and the strictest error-elimination algorithm. A nonparametric unseen species model with Euler transformation was used to estimate lower-bound total TCR beta diversity. The raw public data were reprocessed by TCRdb itself: fastp quality trimming at Q25, MiXCR clonotype calling, in-frame beta chains only. When rows share a CDR3 protein, they turn into one entry using the most common DNA and genes. These V and J calls are TCRdb output, not the study's own analysis. Here the sample has 800,000 or so distinct CDR3 sequences; 55% to 65% occur a single time. The ten largest clones represent 25% to 35% of the sample.

The investigation overall reported the following: Total diversity estimates from one million sequenced T cells were considered lower bounds and underestimates. Because donor CMV infection status was unknown, age-related changes in expanded clonotypes were potentially confounded. Bulk unsorted PBMC profiling prevented conclusive comparison of naive and antigen-experienced compartments. There was a strong correlation between observed TCR beta diversity and the percentage of naive T cells measured by flow cytometry. Compared with the aged group, the long-lived group had more naive CD4+ T cells, fewer expanded clones and increased TCR diversity, a pattern suggesting age selection. As age increased, observed TCR beta diversity per million T cells dropped in a roughly linear way, and a significant reduction was already evident by age 40.

Donors were 35 to 40 systemically healthy Caucasian individuals from Russia aged roughly 6 to 100 years. Approximately 9.7 milliliters of peripheral blood were drawn from each donor into EDTA-treated Vacutainer tubes. PBMCs were isolated by Ficoll-Paque density-gradient centrifugation, with at least 6 million obtained per sample. Total RNA, at least 6 micrograms per sample, was extracted from PBMCs with Trizol reagent. Naive CD45RAhigh/CD27high T cell percentages were measured by flow cytometry on a PBMC aliquot from every donor. To note about this clonotype: Its binding antigen is unknown. Nothing much larger sits one base from this clone, and base qualities are not available.

This sequence uses TRBV18 and TRBJ2-4, with TRBD2 tentatively as D gene (5 bases match). The specimen was blood. The clonotype was recovered from a man younger than 40 in good health. DNA sequence: TGTGCCAGCTCACCGGTGGCTAACGGGGAAAACATTCAGTACTTC. Protein translation: CASSPVANGENIQYF.